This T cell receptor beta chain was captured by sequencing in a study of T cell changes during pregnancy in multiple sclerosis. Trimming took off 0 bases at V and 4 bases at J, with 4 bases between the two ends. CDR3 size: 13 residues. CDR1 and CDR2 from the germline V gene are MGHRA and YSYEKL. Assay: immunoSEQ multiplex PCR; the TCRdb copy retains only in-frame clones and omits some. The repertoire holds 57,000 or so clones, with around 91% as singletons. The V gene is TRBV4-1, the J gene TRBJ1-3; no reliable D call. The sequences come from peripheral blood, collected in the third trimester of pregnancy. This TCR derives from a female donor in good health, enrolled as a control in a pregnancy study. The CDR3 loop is CASSQDQGNTIYF. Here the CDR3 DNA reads TGCGCCAGCAGCCAAGATCAGGGAAACACCATATATTTT.